The T cell receptor beta chain under discussion was sequenced for a study of PD-L1 blockade in urothelial cancer. About the study: Blood yielded a median of roughly 140,000 T cells per sample.

Clones were sequenced by immunoSEQ multiplex PCR, and TCRdb holds only the in-frame ones, with some missing. The sample lists about 45,000 clones; more than 70% were seen once. Stated time point: pretreatment peripheral blood. CDR3 length: 13 residues. Trimming shortened V by 3 bases and J by 3 bases, and 7 bases separated the two germline ends. The germline V gene has CDR1 KGHSH and CDR2 LQKENI. This sample comprised PBMCs, obtained around atezolizumab (anti-PD-L1) treatment. The chain joins TRBV18 to TRBJ2-3; D might be TRBD2 (5 bases). This TCR was sampled from a donor aged 40 or over with urothelial cancer. The CDR3 sequence: CASSPRETDTQYF. The CDR3 DNA reads TGTGCCAGCTCACCTCGGGAAACAGATACGCAGTATTTT.